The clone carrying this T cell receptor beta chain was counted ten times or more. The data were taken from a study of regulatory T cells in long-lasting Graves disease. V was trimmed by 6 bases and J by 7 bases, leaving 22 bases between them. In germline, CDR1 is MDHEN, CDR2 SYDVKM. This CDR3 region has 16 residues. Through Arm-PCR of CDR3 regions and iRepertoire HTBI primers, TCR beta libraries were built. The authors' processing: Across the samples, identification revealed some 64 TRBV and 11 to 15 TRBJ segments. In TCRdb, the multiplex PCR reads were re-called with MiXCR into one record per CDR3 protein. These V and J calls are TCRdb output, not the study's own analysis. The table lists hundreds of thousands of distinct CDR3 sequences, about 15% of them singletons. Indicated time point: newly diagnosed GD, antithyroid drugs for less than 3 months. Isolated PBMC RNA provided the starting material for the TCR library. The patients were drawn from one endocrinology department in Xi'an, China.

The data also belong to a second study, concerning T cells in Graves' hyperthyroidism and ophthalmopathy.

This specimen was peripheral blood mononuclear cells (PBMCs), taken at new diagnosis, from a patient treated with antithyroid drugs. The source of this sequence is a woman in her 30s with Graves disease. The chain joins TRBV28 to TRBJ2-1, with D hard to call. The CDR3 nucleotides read TGTGCCAGCAGAGGCCGCGGACGGACCATTACTAATGAGCAGTTCTTC. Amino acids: CASRGRGRTITNEQFF.